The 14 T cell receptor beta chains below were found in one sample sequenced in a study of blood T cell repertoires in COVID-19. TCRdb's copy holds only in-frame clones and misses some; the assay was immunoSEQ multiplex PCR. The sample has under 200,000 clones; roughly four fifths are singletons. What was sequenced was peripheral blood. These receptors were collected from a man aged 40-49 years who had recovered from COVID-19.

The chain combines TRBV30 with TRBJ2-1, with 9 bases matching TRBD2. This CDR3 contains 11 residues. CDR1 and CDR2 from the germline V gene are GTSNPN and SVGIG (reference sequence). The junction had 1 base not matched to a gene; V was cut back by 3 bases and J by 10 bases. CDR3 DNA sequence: TGTGCCTGGAGACTAGCGGGCGAGCAGTTCTTC. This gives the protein CAWRLAGEQFF.

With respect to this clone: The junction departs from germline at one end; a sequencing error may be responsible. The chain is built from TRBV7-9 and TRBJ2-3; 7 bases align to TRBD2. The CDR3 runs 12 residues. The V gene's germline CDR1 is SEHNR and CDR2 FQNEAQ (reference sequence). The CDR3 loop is CASSLVGWSGVF. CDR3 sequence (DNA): TGTGCCAGCAGCTTAGTTGGCTGGAGCGGGGTTTTT.

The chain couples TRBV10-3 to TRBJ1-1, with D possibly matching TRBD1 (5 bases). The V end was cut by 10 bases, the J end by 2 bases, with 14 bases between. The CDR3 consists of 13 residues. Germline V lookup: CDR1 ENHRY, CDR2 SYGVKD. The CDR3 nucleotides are TGTGCCACCACGGTACAGGTTAACACTGAAGCTTTCTTT. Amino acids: CATTVQVNTEAFF.

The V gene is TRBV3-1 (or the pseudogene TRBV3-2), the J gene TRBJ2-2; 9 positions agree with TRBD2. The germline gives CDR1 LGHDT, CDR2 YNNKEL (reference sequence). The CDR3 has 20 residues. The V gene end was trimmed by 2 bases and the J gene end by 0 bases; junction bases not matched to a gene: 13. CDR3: CASSQFSRGSGSSNTGELFF. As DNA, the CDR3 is TGTGCCAGCAGCCAATTCTCCCGGGGTAGCGGGAGTTCGAACACCGGGGAGCTGTTTTTT.

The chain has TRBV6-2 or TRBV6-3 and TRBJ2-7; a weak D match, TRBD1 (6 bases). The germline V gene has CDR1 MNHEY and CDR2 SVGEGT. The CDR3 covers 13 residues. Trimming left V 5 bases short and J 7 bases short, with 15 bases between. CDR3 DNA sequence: TGTGCCAGCAGTACCACAGGGTCCAGGGAGCAGTACTTC. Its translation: CASSTTGSREQYF.

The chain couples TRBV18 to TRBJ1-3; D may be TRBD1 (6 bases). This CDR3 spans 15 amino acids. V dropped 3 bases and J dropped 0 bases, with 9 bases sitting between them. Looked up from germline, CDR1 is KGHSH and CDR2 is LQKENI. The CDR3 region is CASSPETGSGNTIYF. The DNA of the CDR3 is TGTGCCAGCTCACCCGAGACAGGCTCTGGAAACACCATATATTTT.

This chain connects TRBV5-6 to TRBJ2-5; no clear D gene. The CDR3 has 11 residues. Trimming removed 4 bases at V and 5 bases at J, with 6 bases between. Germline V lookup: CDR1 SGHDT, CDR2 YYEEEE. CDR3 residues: CASSHRETQYF. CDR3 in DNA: TGTGCCAGCAGCCACCGGGAGACCCAGTACTTC.

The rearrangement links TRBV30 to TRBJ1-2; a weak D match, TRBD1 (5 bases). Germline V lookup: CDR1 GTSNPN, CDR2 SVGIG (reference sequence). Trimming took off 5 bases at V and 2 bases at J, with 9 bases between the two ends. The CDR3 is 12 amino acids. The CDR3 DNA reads TGTGCCTGGGACAGACACAACTATGGCTACACCTTC. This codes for CAWDRHNYGYTF.

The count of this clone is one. The CDR3: CASSQAYRGYGYTF. The CDR3 coding sequence is TGTGCCAGCAGCCAAGCCTACAGGGGGTATGGCTACACCTTC. The V and J genes are TRBV3-1 (or the pseudogene TRBV3-2) and TRBJ1-2; 8 positions agree with TRBD1. Germline trimming cut 1 base from V and 5 bases from J; bases unmatched to any gene: 3. The germline V gene has CDR1 LGHDT and CDR2 YNNKEL (reference sequence). The CDR3 covers 14 residues.

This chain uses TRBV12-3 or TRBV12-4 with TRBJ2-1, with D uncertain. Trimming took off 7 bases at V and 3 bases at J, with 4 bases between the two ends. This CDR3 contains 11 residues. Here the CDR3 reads CASTLYNEQFF. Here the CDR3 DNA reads TGTGCCAGCACTCTCTACAATGAGCAGTTCTTC.

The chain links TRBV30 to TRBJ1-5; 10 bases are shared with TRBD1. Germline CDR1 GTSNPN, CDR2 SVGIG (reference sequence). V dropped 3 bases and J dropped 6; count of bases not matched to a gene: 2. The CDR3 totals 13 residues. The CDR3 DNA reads TGTGCCTGGAGGGGGACAGGGGCTCAGCCCCAGCATTTT. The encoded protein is CAWRGTGAQPQHF.

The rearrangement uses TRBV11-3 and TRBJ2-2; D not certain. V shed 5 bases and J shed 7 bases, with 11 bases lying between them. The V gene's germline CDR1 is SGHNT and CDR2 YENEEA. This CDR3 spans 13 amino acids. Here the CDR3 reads CASSPFGHGELFF. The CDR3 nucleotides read TGTGCCAGCAGCCCATTTGGCCACGGGGAGCTGTTTTTT.

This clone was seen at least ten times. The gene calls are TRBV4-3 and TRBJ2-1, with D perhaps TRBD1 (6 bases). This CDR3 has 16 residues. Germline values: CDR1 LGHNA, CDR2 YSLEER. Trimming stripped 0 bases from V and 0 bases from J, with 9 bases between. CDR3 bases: TGCGCCAGCAGCCAAGAAAGGGGGTTCTCCTACAATGAGCAGTTCTTC. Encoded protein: CASSQERGFSYNEQFF.

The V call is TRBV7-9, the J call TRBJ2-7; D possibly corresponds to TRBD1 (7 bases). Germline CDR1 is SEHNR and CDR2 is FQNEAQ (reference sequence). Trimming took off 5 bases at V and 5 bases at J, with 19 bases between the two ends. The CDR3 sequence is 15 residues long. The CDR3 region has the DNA TGTGCCAGCAGCCCTCGACAGGGAGGCACGGACGAGCAGTACTTC. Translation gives CASSPRQGGTDEQYF.